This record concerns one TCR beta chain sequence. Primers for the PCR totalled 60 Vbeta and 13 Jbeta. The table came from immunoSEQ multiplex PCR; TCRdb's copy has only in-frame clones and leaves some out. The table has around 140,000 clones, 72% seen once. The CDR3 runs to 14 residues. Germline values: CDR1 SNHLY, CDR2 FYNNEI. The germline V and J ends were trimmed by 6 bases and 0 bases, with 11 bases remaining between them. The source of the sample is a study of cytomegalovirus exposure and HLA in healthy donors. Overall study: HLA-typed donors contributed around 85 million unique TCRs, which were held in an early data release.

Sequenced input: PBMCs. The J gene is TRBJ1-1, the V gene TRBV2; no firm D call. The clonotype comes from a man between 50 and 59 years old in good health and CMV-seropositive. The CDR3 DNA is TGTGCCAGCAGCCTTACTACCTTGAACACTGAAGCTTTCTTT. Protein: CASSLTTLNTEAFF.